The rows below give T cell receptor beta chains drawn from one sample of a study of cytomegalovirus exposure and HLA in healthy donors. TCRdb keeps only in-frame clones here, not all; method: immunoSEQ multiplex PCR. The data contain tens of thousands of clones, approximately 83% of them singletons. Sequencing was performed on PBMCs. These receptors were taken from a female donor in good health and CMV-seronegative. Each CDR3 is given with its conserved first and last residue.

J gene | V gene | CDR3 protein
TRBJ2-1 | TRBV5-1 | CASSLDRYYNEQFF
TRBJ2-5 | TRBV2 | CASLGQVQETQYF
TRBJ1-5 | TRBV9 | CASSVTGDQPQHF
TRBJ1-6 | TRBV7-9 | CSSSLFPRGPRASPLHF
TRBJ2-5 | TRBV28 | CASSLAGGPETQYF
TRBJ1-5 | TRBV19 | CASRPTGTDQPQHF
TRBJ1-3 | TRBV7-8 | CASSDVYAASSGNTIYF
TRBJ1-5 | TRBV6-6 | CASSPSDGNQPQHF
TRBJ1-5 | TRBV6-1 | CASLQVGNQPQHF
TRBJ2-2 | TRBV4-3 | CASSQGTGTVRTGELFF
TRBJ1-6 | TRBV6-1 | CASSLGQANNSPLHF
TRBJ1-5 | TRBV6-5 | CASKVGGSNQPQHF
TRBJ2-7 | TRBV11-2 | CASSDLGGPGRQYEQYF
TRBJ1-5 | TRBV18 | CASSPRGSRDGQPQHF
TRBJ2-1 | TRBV7-9 | CSSSFMDSSYNEQFF
- | TRBV27 | CASRKLYGDYEQYF